Following are 29 T cell receptor beta chains from one sample sequenced in a study of post-analysis software for immune sequencing data. These receptors are not linked to any known antigen. Regarding the study as a whole: Among a few TRBV segments more frequent in patients than controls were TRBV5-6, TRBV5-1 and TRBV20-1.

Included in the TCR beta cDNA libraries were unique molecular identifiers. TCRdb passed the PCR reads through MiXCR, listing each CDR3 protein once. The sample records about 400,000 distinct CDR3 sequences, around a third being singletons. The specimen was blood. The receptors here all came from a girl aged 5-17 years with multiple sclerosis.

The rearrangement links TRBV20-1 to TRBJ2-7; either TRBD1 or TRBD2 may fit D (5 bases each). The germline CDR1 and CDR2 sequences are DFQATT and SNEGSKA (reference sequence). CDR3 length: 15 amino acids. Trimming stripped 2 bases from V and 7 bases from J, with 21 bases between. The CDR3 coding sequence is TGCAGTGCTAGAATTATTGGGGGTTTAGGTGGTGAGCAGTACTTC. Protein product: CSARIIGGLGGEQYF.

V is TRBV7-6 and J is TRBJ2-4, with D possibly matching TRBD2 (7 bases). This CDR3 is built from 13 residues. The germline V and J ends were trimmed by 5 bases and 9 bases, with 14 bases remaining between them. Germline-derived CDR1 and CDR2 are SGHVS and FNYEAQ. The CDR3 region is CASSIGGDAIQYF. Written as DNA, the CDR3 is TGTGCCAGCAGCATAGGGGGGGACGCCATTCAGTACTTC.

This clonotype was counted only a few times. The chain links TRBV25-1 to TRBJ2-1, with 9 positions matching TRBD2. The CDR3 totals 16 residues. Trimming removed 1 base from V and 3 bases from J; junction bases left unmatched: 4. The germline gives CDR1 MGHDK, CDR2 SYGVNS. The CDR3 DNA reads TGTGCCAGCAGTGAATTAGCGGGGGCCGTCTACAATGAGCAGTTCTTC. Translated: CASSELAGAVYNEQFF.

A single count supports this clonotype. V and J are TRBV12-3 or TRBV12-4 and TRBJ2-3, with 9 positions matching TRBD1. With V trimmed by 6 bases and J by 5 bases, 12 bases remained unmatched. This CDR3 has 16 residues. The CDR3 sequence is CASSSGQGLAGDTQYF. For the CDR3, the DNA is TGTGCCAGCAGCTCGGGACAGGGTTTGGCCGGAGATACGCAGTATTTT.

The chain joins TRBV29-1 to TRBJ2-1; 10 bases agree with TRBD2. CDR1 SQVTM and CDR2 ANQGSEA come from the germline V gene. This CDR3 comprises 14 residues. The CDR3 loop reads CGTVAGGSYNEQFF. Written as DNA, the CDR3 is TGCGGCACAGTAGCGGGGGGCTCCTACAATGAGCAGTTCTTC.

Concerning this clonotype itself: Compared with germline, one end of the junction differs, possibly owing to a read error. This chain uses TRBV28 with TRBJ1-2; unclear D gene. In germline, CDR1 is MDHEN, CDR2 SYDVKM. The CDR3 loop spans 13 amino acids. Written as DNA, the CDR3 is TGTGCCAGCAGCCTGATTCAGAACTATAGCTACACCTTC. This sequence encodes CASSLIQNYSYTF.

This clonotype was counted a few times. This sequence joins TRBV4-1 and TRBJ1-5; D is possibly TRBD1 (6 bases). The CDR3 sequence is 14 residues long. The V and J ends lost 3 bases and 7 bases respectively, with 13 bases between them. Germline assignment: CDR1 MGHRA and CDR2 YSYEKL. CDR3 region: CASSQGQREQPQHF. The CDR3 region has the DNA TGCGCCAGCAGCCAGGGACAAAGGGAACAGCCCCAGCATTTT.

The rearrangement joins TRBV29-1 to TRBJ2-3; weak D call: TRBD1 (6 bases). The CDR3 covers 14 residues. The V end lost 7 bases, the J end lost 6 bases, and 20 bases lay between the germline ends. Germline V lookup: CDR1 SQVTM, CDR2 ANQGSEA. CDR3 nucleotide sequence: TGCAGCGGCGGGCTAGTGGGGGCCTCGGATACGCAGTATTTT. It encodes CSGGLVGASDTQYF.

This clonotype was counted a few times. The chain couples TRBV6-5 to TRBJ2-5; 8 bases agree with TRBD1. The V gene's germline CDR1 is MNHEY and CDR2 SVGAGI. The CDR3 is made up of 15 amino acids. The V and J ends lost 7 bases and 6 bases, in that order; junction bases with no gene match: 13. CDR3 in amino acids: CASISVTGGRKTQYF. In nucleotides, the CDR3 is TGTGCCAGCATCTCGGTCACAGGGGGGCGGAAGACCCAGTACTTC.

Points on this clonotype: A much larger clone lies a single base off, so this may be a read error. This chain uses TRBV6-2 or TRBV6-3 with TRBJ2-7; D uncertain. The V end lost 8 bases, the J end lost 0 bases, and 5 bases lay between the germline ends. CDR1 is MNHEY, CDR2 SVGEGT, per germline. The CDR3 sequence is 11 residues long. In DNA, the CDR3 is TGTGCCAGCGGCAACTCCTACGAGCAGTACTTC. Its protein is CASGNSYEQYF.

This rearrangement joins TRBV11-2 to TRBJ2-5, with a weak D call TRBD2 (7 bases). V lost 1 base, J lost 6 bases, and 21 bases lay in between. The CDR3 runs 17 residues. CDR1 SGHAT and CDR2 FQNNGV come from the germline V gene. The DNA of the CDR3 is TGTGCCAGCAGCTTAGGGAGGGGGGGCTTCGCCGATCAGACCCAGTACTTC. Protein: CASSLGRGGFADQTQYF.

V and J are TRBV6-6 and TRBJ2-7; no clear D gene. CDR1 and CDR2 (germline): MNHNY, SVGAGI (reference sequence). V lost 0 bases, J lost 3 bases, and 12 bases lay in between. This CDR3 spans 15 amino acids. The CDR3 sequence: CASSYSILNSYEQYF. The CDR3 coding sequence is TGTGCCAGCAGTTACTCGATCTTGAACAGCTACGAGCAGTACTTC.

The J gene is TRBJ2-5, the V gene TRBV20-1, with TRBD2 matching over 9 bases. Germline CDR1 is DFQATT and CDR2 is SNEGSKA (reference sequence). The CDR3 covers 14 residues. V trimming: 5 bases; J trimming: 5 bases; junction bases outside the gene matches: 9. The CDR3 loop is CSAYSGGPRETQYF. The CDR3 DNA is TGCAGTGCTTATAGCGGGGGCCCCCGGGAGACCCAGTACTTC.

This clonotype was counted only a few times. The chain combines TRBV12-3 or TRBV12-4 with TRBJ2-1; perhaps TRBD1 as D (5 bases). The CDR3 covers 17 residues. V was pared by 5 bases and J by 5 bases, with 22 bases between. CDR3 sequence: CASSRSQDSSQNNEQFF. The CDR3 DNA sequence: TGTGCCAGCAGTCGTAGCCAAGACAGTTCACAAAACAATGAGCAGTTCTTC.

The rearrangement uses TRBV7-6 and TRBJ2-5; the D gene could be TRBD1 or TRBD2 (5 bases each). This CDR3 has 15 residues. The germline gives CDR1 SGHVS, CDR2 FNYEAQ. V was shortened by 2 bases and J by 1 base, with 11 bases between the two germline ends. Written as DNA, the CDR3 is TGTGCCAGCAGCTTAACCGGGACGGCCCAAGAGACCCAGTACTTC. Translating gives CASSLTGTAQETQYF.

V and J are TRBV12-3 or TRBV12-4 and TRBJ1-2; D perhaps matches TRBD1 (5 bases). V lost 3 bases and J lost 8, with 16 bases in between. This CDR3 region has 14 residues. CDR3 in amino acids: CASSFNEGYRGYTF. CDR3 nucleotide sequence: TGTGCCAGCAGTTTTAATGAGGGGTATCGGGGCTACACCTTC.

The chain combines TRBV5-4 with TRBJ1-1; no clear D gene. Germline V gene sequence: CDR1 SGHNT, CDR2 YYREEE (reference sequence). V was clipped by 3 bases and J by 1 base, with 16 bases between them. The length of the CDR3 is 16 residues. In DNA, the CDR3 is TGTGCCAGCAGCTATTTAACGGCAGGCGCGAACACTGAAGCTTTCTTT. The encoded protein is CASSYLTAGANTEAFF.

V and J are TRBV4-1 and TRBJ2-1; 14 nucleotides match TRBD2. Germline-derived CDR1 and CDR2 are MGHRA and YSYEKL. This CDR3 spans 18 amino acids. With 4 bases clipped from V and 13 bases from J, the junction kept 18 bases outside the gene matches. The CDR3 loop reads CASSLGLAGGGVQETQFF. The DNA of the CDR3 is TGCGCCAGCAGCCTCGGACTAGCGGGGGGCGGAGTCCAAGAGACCCAGTTCTTC.

This chain uses TRBV5-1 with TRBJ1-1; a possible D gene is TRBD1 (6 bases). There are 16 residues in the CDR3. Deletions cut 4 bases from V and 14 bases from J, with 30 bases between. CDR1 and CDR2 (germline): SGHRS, YFSETQ. The CDR3 sequence is CASSPGHHGGTGELFF. Here the CDR3 DNA reads TGCGCCAGCAGCCCCGGACATCATGGGGGCACCGGGGAGCTGTTCTTT.

The J gene is TRBJ2-7, the V gene TRBV4-1, with 9 positions matching TRBD1. CDR3 length: 15 residues. The germline CDR1 and CDR2 sequences are MGHRA and YSYEKL. V trimming: 3 bases; J trimming: 4 bases; junction bases outside the gene matches: 7. CDR3 coding DNA: TGCGCCAGCAGCCACGGGACAGGGCGAGGATACGAGCAGTACTTC. Its translation: CASSHGTGRGYEQYF.

The chain joins TRBV20-1 to TRBJ2-7, with TRBD1 matching over 10 bases. The CDR3 is 20 amino acids. Looked up from germline, CDR1 is DFQATT and CDR2 is SNEGSKA (reference sequence). The junction had 19 bases not matched to a gene; V was cut back by 2 bases and J by 0 bases. CDR3 sequence reads: CSARKFPGQGSGRASYEQYF. The CDR3 region has the DNA TGCAGTGCTAGAAAATTTCCGGGACAGGGGTCCGGGAGGGCCTCCTACGAGCAGTACTTC.

The gene calls are TRBV29-1 and TRBJ2-7; TRBD1 is a possible D gene (5 bases). This CDR3 is 13 amino acids long. Looked up from germline, CDR1 is SQVTM and CDR2 is ANQGSEA. Between the trimmed V and J ends, which lost 2 bases and 3 bases, there was a span of 11 bases. CDR3 coding DNA: TGCAGCGTTGAATTGGGGCCGGGCTACGAGCAGTACTTC. As protein: CSVELGPGYEQYF.

The CDR3 coding sequence is TGCAGTGGGGCCGGATCAAGATCCAATGAGCAGTTCTTC. Translated: CSGAGSRSNEQFF. The chain links TRBV20-1 to TRBJ2-1; D is undetermined. Germline V gene data show CDR1 as DFQATT and CDR2 as SNEGSKA (reference sequence). The CDR3 consists of 13 residues. V was clipped by 7 bases and J by 6 bases, with 16 bases between them.

This clonotype was observed once. This rearrangement joins TRBV12-3 or TRBV12-4 to TRBJ1-3; 7 bases match TRBD1. The CDR3 is 15 residues long. After removal of 5 bases from V and 6 bases from J, the junction contained 10 bases not matched to a gene. The CDR3 protein is CASSPPVQGENTIYF. The CDR3 DNA is TGTGCCAGCAGTCCCCCGGTGCAGGGGGAAAACACCATATATTTT.

This clonotype was seen at least ten times. V gene TRBV20-1 combines with J gene TRBJ2-1; D not certain. CDR1 DFQATT and CDR2 SNEGSKA come from the germline V gene (reference sequence). This CDR3 spans 12 amino acids. Trimming stripped 4 bases from V and 8 bases from J, with 12 bases between. CDR3 loop: CSAMNARDEQFF. CDR3 in DNA: TGCAGTGCTATGAACGCCCGGGATGAGCAGTTCTTC.

V and J are TRBV7-3 and TRBJ1-2, with D possibly being TRBD1 (6 bases). Germline lookup yields CDR1 SGHTA and CDR2 FQGTGA. This CDR3 region has 16 residues. With 8 bases removed from V and 0 bases from J, the gap between germline ends came to 19 bases. CDR3 in amino acids: CASGGEGQISNYGYTF. In DNA, the CDR3 is TGTGCCAGCGGGGGAGAAGGACAGATTTCTAACTATGGCTACACCTTC.

This clonotype occurred a few times. The J gene is TRBJ2-7, the V gene TRBV6-6; the match to TRBD1 covers 10 bases. Germline values: CDR1 MNHNY, CDR2 SVGAGI (reference sequence). After removal of 7 bases from V and 5 bases from J, the junction contained 8 bases not matched to a gene. CDR3 length: 14 amino acids. Written as DNA, the CDR3 is TGTGCCAGCACTCAGACAGGGGGCACGCACGAGCAGTACTTC. Translating it yields CASTQTGGTHEQYF.

This clonotype appeared a few times. The rearrangement links TRBV6-6 to TRBJ2-7; 9 positions agree with TRBD1. This CDR3 has 15 amino acids. The ends lost 7 bases at V and 2 bases at J; junction bases unmatched: 9. Germline V gives CDR1 MNHNY, CDR2 SVGAGI (reference sequence). This chain's CDR3 is CASTSGTGTPYEQYF. Written as DNA, the CDR3 is TGTGCCAGCACCTCCGGGACAGGGACCCCCTACGAGCAGTACTTC.

The CDR3 DNA follows: TGTGCCAGCAGCCCCCTAGCGGGGGGAAGTGAGCAGTTCTTC. This translates into CASSPLAGGSEQFF. V is TRBV7-8 and J is TRBJ2-1; 11 bases are shared with TRBD2. The CDR3 totals 14 residues. After removal of 5 bases from V and 9 bases from J, the junction contained 6 bases not matched to a gene. Germline-derived CDR1 and CDR2 are SGHVS and FQNEAQ.